A single T cell receptor beta chain is shown here with its context. The antigen remains undetermined. This specimen comes from a study of blood T cells in healthy people across ages. PCR was performed a second time for about 6 to 12 cycles using a sample-barcoded 5' primer and a J-beta primer mix. Each cDNA molecule was tagged by a template-switch adaptor with 12 random nucleotides. TCRdb processed the 5' RACE reads anew with MiXCR; each CDR3 protein has one entry. The table lists fewer than 1.5 million distinct CDR3 sequences, around 39% of them singletons. Regarding the study as a whole: A strong correlation between TCR beta diversity and naive T cell percentage was seen.

This clonotype was sampled from a woman aged 18-35 years in good health. The sequencing sample was made of blood.

CDR3 nucleotide sequence: TGCGCCAGCAGCTTGGACGTCGCGGGGGGTACGAACACCGGGGAGCTGTTTTTT. This codes for CASSLDVAGGTNTGELFF. V usage is TRBV5-1 and J usage is TRBJ2-2; the match to TRBD2 covers 8 bases. Germline V lookup: CDR1 SGHRS, CDR2 YFSETQ. With V trimmed by 0 bases and J by 0 bases, 7 bases remained unmatched. This CDR3 contains 18 residues.